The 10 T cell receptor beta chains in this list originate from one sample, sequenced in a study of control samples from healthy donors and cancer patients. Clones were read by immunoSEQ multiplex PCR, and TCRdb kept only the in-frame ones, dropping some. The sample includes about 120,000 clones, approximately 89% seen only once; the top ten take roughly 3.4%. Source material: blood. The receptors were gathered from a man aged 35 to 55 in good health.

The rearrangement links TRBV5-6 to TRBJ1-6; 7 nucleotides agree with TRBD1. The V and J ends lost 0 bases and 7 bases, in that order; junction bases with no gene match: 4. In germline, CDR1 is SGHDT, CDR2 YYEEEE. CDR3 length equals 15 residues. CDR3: CASSLGDRENSPLHF. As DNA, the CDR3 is TGTGCCAGCAGCTTGGGCGACAGGGAGAATTCACCCCTCCACTTT.

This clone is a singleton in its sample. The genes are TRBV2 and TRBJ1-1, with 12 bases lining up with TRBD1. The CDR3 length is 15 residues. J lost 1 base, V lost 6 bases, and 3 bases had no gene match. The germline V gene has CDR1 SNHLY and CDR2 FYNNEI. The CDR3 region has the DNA TGTGCCAGCAGCGGGACAGGGGGCCGGAACACTGAAGCTTTCTTT. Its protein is CASSGTGGRNTEAFF.

CDR3 nucleotide sequence: TGTGCCACCAGTGACACACAGGGGACCGGGAACACTGAAGCTTTCTTT. Protein product: CATSDTQGTGNTEAFF. This chain links TRBV24-1 with TRBJ1-1; 7 bases align to TRBD1. This CDR3 comprises 16 residues. The junction had 8 bases not matched to a gene; V was cut back by 4 bases and J by 1 base. Germline V gene lookup returns CDR1 KGHDR and CDR2 SFDVKD.

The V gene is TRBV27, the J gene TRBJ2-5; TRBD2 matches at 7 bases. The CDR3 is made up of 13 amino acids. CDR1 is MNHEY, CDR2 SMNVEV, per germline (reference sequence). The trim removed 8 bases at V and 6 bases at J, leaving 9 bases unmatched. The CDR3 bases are TGTGCCAGCGGGGGGGGTGGATCGAAGACCCAGTACTTC. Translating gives CASGGGGSKTQYF.

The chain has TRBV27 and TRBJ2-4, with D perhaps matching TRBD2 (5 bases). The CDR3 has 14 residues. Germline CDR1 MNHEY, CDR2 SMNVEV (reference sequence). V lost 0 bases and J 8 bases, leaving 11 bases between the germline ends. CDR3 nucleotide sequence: TGTGCCAGCAGTTTATCCCTCGGAGGAGACATTCAGTACTTC. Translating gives CASSLSLGGDIQYF.

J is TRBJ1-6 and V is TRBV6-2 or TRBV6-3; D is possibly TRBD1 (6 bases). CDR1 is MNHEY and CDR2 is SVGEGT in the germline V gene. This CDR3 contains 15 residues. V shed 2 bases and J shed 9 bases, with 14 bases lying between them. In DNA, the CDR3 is TGTGCCAGCAGTTACGAGGGGGGAGATAGTTCACCCCTCCACTTT. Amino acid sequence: CASSYEGGDSSPLHF.

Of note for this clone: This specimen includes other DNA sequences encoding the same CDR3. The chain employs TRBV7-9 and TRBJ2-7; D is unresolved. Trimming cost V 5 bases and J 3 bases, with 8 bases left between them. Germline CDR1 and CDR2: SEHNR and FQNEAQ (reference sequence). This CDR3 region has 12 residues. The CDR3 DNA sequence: TGTGCCAGCAGCCCCGACCGCTACGAGCAGTACTTC. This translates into CASSPDRYEQYF.

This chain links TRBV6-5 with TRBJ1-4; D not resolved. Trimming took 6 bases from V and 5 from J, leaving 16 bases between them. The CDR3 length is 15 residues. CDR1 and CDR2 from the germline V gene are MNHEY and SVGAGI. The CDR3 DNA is TGTGCCAGCAGCACCAACAAGGGTCAAAATGAAAAACTGTTTTTT. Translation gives CASSTNKGQNEKLFF.

CDR3 in amino acids: CASSLAGSEQYF. In DNA form, the CDR3 reads TGTGCCAGCAGTTTGGCAGGGAGCGAGCAGTACTTC. This sequence joins TRBV12-3 or TRBV12-4 and TRBJ2-7; the D call may be TRBD1 or TRBD2 (5 bases each). Deletions cut 3 bases from V and 6 bases from J, with 9 bases between. The CDR3 sequence is 12 residues long.

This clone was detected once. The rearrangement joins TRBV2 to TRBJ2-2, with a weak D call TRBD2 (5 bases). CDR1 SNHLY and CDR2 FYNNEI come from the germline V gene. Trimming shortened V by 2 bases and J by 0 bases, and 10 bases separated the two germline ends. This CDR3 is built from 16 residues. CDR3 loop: CASSERSSSNTGELFF. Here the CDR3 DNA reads TGTGCCAGCAGTGAACGGTCTAGCTCGAACACCGGGGAGCTGTTTTTT. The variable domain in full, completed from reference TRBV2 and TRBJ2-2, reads EPEVTQTPSHQVTQMGQEVILRCVPISNHLYFYWYRQILGQKVEFLVSFYNNEISEKSEIFDDQFSVERPDGSNFTLKIRSTKLEDSAMYFCASSERSSSNTGELFFGEGSRLTVL.